Below, 25 T cell receptor beta chains from the same sample are listed, as sequenced in a study of shared clonotypes between healthy human individuals. Clones were read by immunoSEQ multiplex PCR, and TCRdb kept only the in-frame ones, dropping some. The repertoire has some 2,400,000 clones, 90% to 96% of them found once; the top ten carry less than 0.15%. The sequenced sample was naive CD4+ T cells sorted from blood. Indicated subset: CD45RA+ positively selected. All receptors derive from a man younger than 35 in good health.

This rearrangement joins TRBV10-3 to TRBJ2-2, with D possibly matching TRBD1 (6 bases). Germline V lookup: CDR1 ENHRY, CDR2 SYGVKD. Trimming removed 5 bases from V and 2 bases from J, with 9 bases in between. The CDR3 loop spans 14 amino acids. The CDR3 protein is CAISIQGNTGELFF. In nucleotides, the CDR3 is TGTGCCATCAGTATACAGGGAAACACCGGGGAGCTGTTTTTT.

The chain employs TRBV19 and TRBJ1-3, with 9 bases fitting TRBD1. Losses at the gene ends were 5 bases for V and 2 bases for J; bases not matched to a gene: 10. The length of the CDR3 is 17 residues. The germline CDR1 and CDR2 sequences are LNHDA and SQIVND (reference sequence). CDR3 protein: CASSVGTGLLAGNTIYF. The CDR3 DNA follows: TGTGCCAGTAGTGTCGGGACAGGGTTATTAGCTGGAAACACCATATATTTT.

The chain has TRBV10-3 and TRBJ2-7; D possibly corresponds to TRBD2 (5 bases). Germline V gene sequence: CDR1 ENHRY, CDR2 SYGVKD. This CDR3 spans 14 amino acids. The ends were cut back, 2 bases at V and 3 bases at J, with 11 bases in the middle. CDR3 nucleotide sequence: TGTGCCATCAGTGAGGGGGAAAGCGGCTACGAGCAGTACTTC. Translation gives CAISEGESGYEQYF.

The J gene is TRBJ2-5, the V gene TRBV6-5; D is perhaps TRBD1 or TRBD2 (5 bases each). Deletions cut 5 bases from V and 6 bases from J, with 13 bases between. The CDR3 has 13 amino acids. CDR1 MNHEY and CDR2 SVGAGI come from the germline V gene. CDR3 sequence reads: CASSEPGPKTQYF. CDR3 coding DNA: TGTGCCAGCAGTGAACCGGGACCAAAGACCCAGTACTTC.

The CDR3 loop is CASSLELGLRSSYNEQFF. As DNA, the CDR3 is TGTGCCAGCAGCTTAGAGCTCGGGCTCAGGAGCTCCTACAATGAGCAGTTCTTC. The rearrangement links TRBV7-9 to TRBJ2-1; D unclear. The germline V and J ends were trimmed by 1 base and 0 bases, with 16 bases remaining between them. The CDR3 totals 18 residues. The germline V gene has CDR1 SEHNR and CDR2 FQNEAQ (reference sequence).

The chain combines TRBV30 with TRBJ2-7; D unresolved. The CDR3 totals 12 residues. Trimming pared 2 bases from V and 4 bases from J, leaving 9 bases between. Germline loops: CDR1 GTSNPN, CDR2 SVGIG (reference sequence). The CDR3 DNA reads TGTGCCTGGAGTCCTCACCAATACGAGCAGTACTTC. Translation gives CAWSPHQYEQYF.

The chain carries TRBV30 and TRBJ1-4, with D maybe TRBD1 (5 bases). The CDR3 sequence is 13 residues long. CDR1 and CDR2 from the germline V gene are GTSNPN and SVGIG (reference sequence). V lost 5 bases and J 8 bases, leaving 15 bases between the germline ends. The CDR3 region has the DNA TGTGCCTGGGCAACAGGAGGGCAGGAAAAACTGTTTTTT. This translates into CAWATGGQEKLFF. Using reference TRBV30 and TRBJ1-4 for the parts outside the CDR3, the full variable domain is SQTIHQWPATLVQPVGSPLSLECTVEGTSNPNLYWYRQAAGRGLQLLFYSVGIGQISSEVPQNLSASRPQDRQFILSSKKLLLSDSGFYLCAWATGGQEKLFFGSGTQLSVL.

The V call is TRBV28, the J call TRBJ2-7, with D maybe TRBD2 (6 bases). CDR3 length: 16 amino acids. Trimming removed 10 bases from V and 3 bases from J, with 25 bases in between. Germline CDR1 MDHEN, CDR2 SYDVKM. CDR3 protein: CATLRSAGQAFYEQYF. The CDR3 DNA reads TGTGCCACTTTAAGGTCCGCGGGGCAGGCTTTCTACGAGCAGTACTTC. Using reference TRBV28 and TRBJ2-7 for the parts outside the CDR3, the full variable domain is DVKVTQSSRYLVKRTGEKVFLECVQDMDHENMFWYRQDPGLGLRLIYFSYDVKMKEKGDIPEGYSVSREKKERFSLILESASTNQTSMYLCATLRSAGQAFYEQYFGPGTRLTVT.

This clone appeared once. The chain uses TRBV30 and TRBJ1-2; D unclear. Trimming took off 5 bases at V and 7 bases at J, with 17 bases between the two ends. Germline loops: CDR1 GTSNPN, CDR2 SVGIG (reference sequence). The CDR3 consists of 13 residues. CDR3 nucleotide sequence: TGTGCCTGGCTTCCAGTGGGCTGGGTTGGCTACACCTTC. Translating gives CAWLPVGWVGYTF.

As DNA, the CDR3 is TGTGCCTGGACACGTAGGGGGCTAATCGGCGGCTACACCTTC. This codes for CAWTRRGLIGGYTF. V usage is TRBV30 and J usage is TRBJ1-2; TRBD1 aligns across 7 bases. With V trimmed by 4 bases and J by 8 bases, 13 bases remained unmatched. There are 14 residues in the CDR3. CDR1 GTSNPN and CDR2 SVGIG come from the germline V gene (reference sequence).

This clone was detected once. The rearrangement links TRBV5-1 to TRBJ2-3, with 13 bases identical to TRBD2. The J segment lost 7 bases and the V segment lost 4 bases, leaving 6 bases of the junction unmatched. Germline values: CDR1 SGHRS, CDR2 YFSETQ. This CDR3 region has 15 residues. The CDR3 nucleotides are TGCGCCAGCAGCAGAGGGACTAGCGGGGAATATACGCAGTATTTT. Protein product: CASSRGTSGEYTQYF.

The chain has TRBV27 and TRBJ1-1, with 8 positions matching TRBD1. The CDR3 consists of 16 residues. J was trimmed by 1 base and V by 5 bases; bases with no gene match: 9. Looked up from germline, CDR1 is MNHEY and CDR2 is SMNVEV (reference sequence). CDR3 nucleotides: TGTGCCAGCAGTCCCATCCGCACAGGGGGGAACACTGAAGCTTTCTTT. This encodes CASSPIRTGGNTEAFF.

The rearrangement links TRBV19 to TRBJ2-3; no definite D call. Germline values: CDR1 LNHDA, CDR2 SQIVND (reference sequence). The CDR3 loop spans 16 amino acids. V lost 4 bases, J lost 0 bases, and 14 bases lay in between. The CDR3 loop reads CASSNLGQPSTDTQYF. In DNA, the CDR3 is TGTGCCAGTAGTAATCTTGGGCAGCCTAGCACAGATACGCAGTATTTT.

The chain joins TRBV28 to TRBJ1-6; 8 bases fit TRBD1. This CDR3 contains 12 residues. V gave up 7 bases and J gave up 10 bases; unmatched junction bases: 3. Germline V lookup: CDR1 MDHEN, CDR2 SYDVKM. The CDR3, as DNA: TGTGCCAGCACCGACAGGGGATCACCCCTCCACTTT. Translation: CASTDRGSPLHF.

This clone has only one observation. The V and J genes are TRBV5-6 and TRBJ2-2; 10 positions match TRBD1. V shed 3 bases and J 3 bases; nucleotides not matched to a gene: 8. The CDR3 length is 17 residues. Germline CDR1 SGHDT, CDR2 YYEEEE. CDR3 protein: CASSSIRTGGYTGELFF. The CDR3 DNA sequence: TGTGCCAGCAGCTCTATTCGGACAGGGGGATACACCGGGGAGCTGTTTTTT.

The chain couples TRBV20-1 to TRBJ1-4, with D unclear. Germline assignment: CDR1 DFQATT and CDR2 SNEGSKA (reference sequence). This CDR3 contains 11 residues. Trimming left V 4 bases short and J 7 bases short, with 7 bases between. The CDR3 is CSATLSEKLFF. CDR3 coding DNA: TGCAGTGCTACCCTGAGTGAAAAACTGTTTTTT.

V usage is TRBV21-1 and J usage is TRBJ1-2. TRBV21-1 is a pseudogene segment. The CDR3 extends over 13 amino acids. Here the CDR3 reads CASSKVGDYGYTF. For the CDR3, the DNA is TGTGCCAGCAGCAAAGTGGGGGACTATGGCTACACCTTC.

The rearrangement links TRBV7-9 to TRBJ1-1; no reliable D call. V was clipped by 1 base and J by 0 bases, with 9 bases between them. CDR3 length: 15 residues. Germline CDR1 and CDR2: SEHNR and FQNEAQ (reference sequence). CDR3 DNA: TGTGCCAGCAGCTTAGAAGTGTTTTTGAACACTGAAGCTTTCTTT. Translated: CASSLEVFLNTEAFF.

The CDR3 coding sequence is TGTGCCATCAGTCAAGTGGAGGTACAAGAGACCCAGTACTTC. Its protein product is CAISQVEVQETQYF. This chain uses TRBV10-3 with TRBJ2-5; D is perhaps TRBD2 (5 bases). Germline V CDR1 and CDR2: ENHRY, SYGVKD. The CDR3 runs 14 residues. Trimming took 5 bases from V and 2 from J, leaving 12 bases between them.

This sequence joins TRBV7-2 and TRBJ2-5; D is unclear. The CDR3 totals 14 residues. Germline loops: CDR1 SGHTA, CDR2 FQGNSA. With 5 bases removed from V and 13 bases from J, the gap between germline ends came to 23 bases. CDR3 region: CASSPEAKTNDRYF. As DNA, the CDR3 is TGTGCCAGCAGCCCCGAGGCCAAAACCAATGATAGGTACTTC.

Here the CDR3 reads CAICISSNQPQHF. CDR3 DNA: TGTGCCATCTGTATCAGTAGCAATCAGCCCCAGCATTTT. The V gene is TRBV10-3, the J gene TRBJ1-5; D not resolved. Trimming pared 8 bases from V and 0 bases from J, leaving 8 bases between. The germline gives CDR1 ENHRY, CDR2 SYGVKD. The CDR3 is 13 amino acids.

V is TRBV6-5 and J is TRBJ1-2, with D unresolved. Germline V gene lookup returns CDR1 MNHEY and CDR2 SVGAGI. CDR3 length equals 11 residues. Trimming took 6 bases from V and 8 from J, leaving 10 bases between them. The CDR3 DNA reads as TGTGCCAGCAGCAACTTGGTAGGCTACACCTTC. Protein product: CASSNLVGYTF.

CDR3: CASSPTGSYNEQFF. CDR3 coding DNA: TGCGCCAGCAGCCCGACAGGTTCTTACAATGAGCAGTTCTTC. The chain employs TRBV5-1 and TRBJ2-1, with a weak D call TRBD1 (6 bases). V shed 4 bases and J shed 4 bases, with 12 bases lying between them. This CDR3 contains 14 residues. In germline, CDR1 is SGHRS, CDR2 YFSETQ.

Turning to this clone: Other DNA sequences in this specimen translate into the identical CDR3. The CDR3 DNA sequence: TGTGCCAGCAGTGAATTCCAAGAGACCCAGTACTTC. Translating gives CASSEFQETQYF. V is TRBV6-1 and J is TRBJ2-5; D uncertain. The CDR3 loop spans 12 amino acids. Trimming removed 2 bases from V and 1 base from J, with 2 bases in between. CDR1 is MNHNS and CDR2 is SASEGT in the germline V gene.

This clone was detected once. The genes are TRBV2 and TRBJ2-7, with D possibly being TRBD2 (6 bases). Trimming took off 7 bases at V and 4 bases at J, with 17 bases between the two ends. The germline CDR1 and CDR2 sequences are SNHLY and FYNNEI. The length of the CDR3 is 14 residues. CDR3 loop: CASNQGGLAYEQYF. In DNA form, the CDR3 reads TGTGCCAGCAACCAGGGAGGTCTAGCATACGAGCAGTACTTC.